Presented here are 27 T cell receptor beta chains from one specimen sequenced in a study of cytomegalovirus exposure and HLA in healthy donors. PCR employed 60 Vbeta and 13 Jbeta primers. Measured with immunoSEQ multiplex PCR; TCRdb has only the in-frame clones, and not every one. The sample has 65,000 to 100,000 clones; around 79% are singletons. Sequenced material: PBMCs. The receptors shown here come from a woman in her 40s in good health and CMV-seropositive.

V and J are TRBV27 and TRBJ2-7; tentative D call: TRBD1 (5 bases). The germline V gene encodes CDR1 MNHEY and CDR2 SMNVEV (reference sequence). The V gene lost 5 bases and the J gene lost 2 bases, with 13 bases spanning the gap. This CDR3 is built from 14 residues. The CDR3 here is CASSPKGSTYEQYF. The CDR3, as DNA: TGTGCCAGCAGTCCCAAGGGGTCCACCTACGAGCAGTACTTC.

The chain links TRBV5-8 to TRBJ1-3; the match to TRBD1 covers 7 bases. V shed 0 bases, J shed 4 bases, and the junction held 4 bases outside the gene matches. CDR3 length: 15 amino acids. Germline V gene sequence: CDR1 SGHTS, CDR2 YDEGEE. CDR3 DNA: TGTGCCAGCAGCTTGGAGACAGGGTGGGGAAACACCATATATTTT. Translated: CASSLETGWGNTIYF.

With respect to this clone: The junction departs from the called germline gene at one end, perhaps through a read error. The CDR3 reads CASSPDPLPGLGSYNEQFF. The CDR3 DNA follows: TGTGCTAGCAGCCCCGACCCGCTTCCGGGACTAGGATCCTACAATGAGCAGTTCTTC. This chain uses TRBV7-7 with TRBJ2-1, with 8 nucleotides matching TRBD2. This CDR3 contains 19 residues. From germline, CDR1 is SSHAT and CDR2 FNYEAQ (reference sequence).

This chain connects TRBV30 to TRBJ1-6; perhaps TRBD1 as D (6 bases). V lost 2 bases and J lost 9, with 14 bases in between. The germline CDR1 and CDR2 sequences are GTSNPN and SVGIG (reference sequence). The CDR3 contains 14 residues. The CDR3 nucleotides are TGTGCCTGGAGTCTGGGGGCGTTGAGTTCACCCCTCCACTTT. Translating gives CAWSLGALSSPLHF.

The CDR3 DNA follows: TGTGCCTGGAGTGGGGCGGGTAATGAAAAACTGTTTTTT. Translated, it gives CAWSGAGNEKLFF. The chain uses TRBV30 and TRBJ1-4; D is unclear. Trimming removed 1 base from V and 4 bases from J, with 7 bases in between. Germline V gene data show CDR1 as GTSNPN and CDR2 as SVGIG (reference sequence). CDR3 size: 13 residues.

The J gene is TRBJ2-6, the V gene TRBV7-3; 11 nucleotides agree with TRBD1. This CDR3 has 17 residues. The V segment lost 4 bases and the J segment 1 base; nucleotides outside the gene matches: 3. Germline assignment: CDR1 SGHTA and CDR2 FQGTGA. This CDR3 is CASSSGQGGSGANVLTF. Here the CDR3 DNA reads TGTGCCAGCAGCTCGGGACAGGGGGGATCTGGGGCCAACGTCCTGACTTTC.

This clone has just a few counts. The CDR3 spells CASSLEVQGWEKLFF. The CDR3 nucleotides are TGTGCCAGCAGCTTAGAGGTGCAGGGATGGGAAAAACTGTTTTTT. This sequence joins TRBV11-2 and TRBJ1-4, with a tentative D call TRBD1 (5 bases). Germline CDR1 is SGHAT and CDR2 is FQNNGV. The CDR3 runs to 15 residues. V was pared by 0 bases and J by 8 bases, with 13 bases between.

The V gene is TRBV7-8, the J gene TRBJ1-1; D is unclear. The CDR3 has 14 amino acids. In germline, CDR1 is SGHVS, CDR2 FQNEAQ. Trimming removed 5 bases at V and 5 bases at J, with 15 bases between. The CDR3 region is CASSAGAGRTEAFF. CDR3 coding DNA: TGTGCCAGCAGCGCCGGTGCGGGGAGGACTGAAGCTTTCTTT.

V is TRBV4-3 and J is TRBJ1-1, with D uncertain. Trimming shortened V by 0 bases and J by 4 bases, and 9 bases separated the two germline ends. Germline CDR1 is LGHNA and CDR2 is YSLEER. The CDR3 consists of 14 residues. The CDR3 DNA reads TGCGCCAGCAGCCAAGACCCGGGATCCACTGAAGCTTTCTTT. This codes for CASSQDPGSTEAFF.

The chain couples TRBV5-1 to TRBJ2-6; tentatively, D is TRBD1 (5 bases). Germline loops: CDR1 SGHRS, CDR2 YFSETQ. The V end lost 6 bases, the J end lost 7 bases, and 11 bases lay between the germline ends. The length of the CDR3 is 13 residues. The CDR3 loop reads CASKGDVANVLTF. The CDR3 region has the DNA TGCGCCAGCAAAGGGGATGTAGCCAACGTCCTGACTTTC.

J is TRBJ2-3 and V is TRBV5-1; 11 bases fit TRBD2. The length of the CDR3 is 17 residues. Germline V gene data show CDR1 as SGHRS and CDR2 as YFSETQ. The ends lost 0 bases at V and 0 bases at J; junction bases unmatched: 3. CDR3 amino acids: CASSLGRTSGSTDTQYF. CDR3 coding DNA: TGCGCCAGCAGCTTGGGAAGGACTAGCGGGAGCACAGATACGCAGTATTTT.

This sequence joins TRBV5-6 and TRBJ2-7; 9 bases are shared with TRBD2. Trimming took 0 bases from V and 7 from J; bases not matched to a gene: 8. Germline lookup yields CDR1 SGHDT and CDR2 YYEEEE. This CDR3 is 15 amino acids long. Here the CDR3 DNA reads TGTGCCAGCAGCTTGGGTGTTAGCGGGAGCAGGGAGCAGTACTTC. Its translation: CASSLGVSGSREQYF.

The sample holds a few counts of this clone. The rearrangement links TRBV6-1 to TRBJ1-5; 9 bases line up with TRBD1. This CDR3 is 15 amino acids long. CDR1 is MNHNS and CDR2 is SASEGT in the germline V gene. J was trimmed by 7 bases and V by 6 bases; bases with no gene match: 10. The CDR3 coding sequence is TGTGCCAGCAGCTCGAAGGGACAGGGTCCCCAGCCCCAGCATTTT. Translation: CASSSKGQGPQPQHF.

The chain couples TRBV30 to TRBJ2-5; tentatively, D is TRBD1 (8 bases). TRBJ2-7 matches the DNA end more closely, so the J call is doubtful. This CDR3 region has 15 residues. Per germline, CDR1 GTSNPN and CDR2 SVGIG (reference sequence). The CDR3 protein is CAWSLLSQGEGEQYF. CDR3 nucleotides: TGTGCCTGGAGCCTCCTATCACAGGGGGAGGGCGAGCAGTACTTC.

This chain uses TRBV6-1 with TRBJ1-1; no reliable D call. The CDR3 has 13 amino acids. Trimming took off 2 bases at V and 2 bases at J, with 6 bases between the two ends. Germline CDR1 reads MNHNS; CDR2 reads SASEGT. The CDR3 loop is CASSEFRNTEAFF. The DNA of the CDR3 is TGTGCCAGCAGTGAATTCAGAAACACTGAAGCTTTCTTT.

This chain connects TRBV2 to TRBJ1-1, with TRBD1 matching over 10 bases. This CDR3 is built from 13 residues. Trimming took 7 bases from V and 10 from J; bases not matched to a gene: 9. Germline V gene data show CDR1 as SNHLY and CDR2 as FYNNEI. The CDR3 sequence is CASTTGGPGGAFF. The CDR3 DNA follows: TGTGCCAGCACGACAGGGGGCCCCGGTGGAGCTTTCTTT.

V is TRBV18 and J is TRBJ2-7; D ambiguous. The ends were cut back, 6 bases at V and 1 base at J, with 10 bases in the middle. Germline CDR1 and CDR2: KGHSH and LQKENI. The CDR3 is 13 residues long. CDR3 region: CASSQYGSYEQYF. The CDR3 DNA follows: TGTGCCAGCTCCCAGTATGGTTCCTACGAGCAGTACTTC.

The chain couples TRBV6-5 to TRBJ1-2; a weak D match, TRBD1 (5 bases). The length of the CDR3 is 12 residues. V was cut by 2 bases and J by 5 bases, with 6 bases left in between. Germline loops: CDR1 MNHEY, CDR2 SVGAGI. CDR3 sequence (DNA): TGTGCCAGCAGTTACAGGGGATATGGCTACACCTTC. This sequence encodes CASSYRGYGYTF.

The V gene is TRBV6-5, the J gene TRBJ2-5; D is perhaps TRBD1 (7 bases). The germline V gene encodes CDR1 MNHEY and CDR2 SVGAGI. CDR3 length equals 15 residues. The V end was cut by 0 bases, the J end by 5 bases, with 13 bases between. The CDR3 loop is CASSYSEGAGETQYF. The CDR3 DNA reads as TGTGCCAGCAGTTACTCGGAGGGGGCCGGGGAGACCCAGTACTTC.

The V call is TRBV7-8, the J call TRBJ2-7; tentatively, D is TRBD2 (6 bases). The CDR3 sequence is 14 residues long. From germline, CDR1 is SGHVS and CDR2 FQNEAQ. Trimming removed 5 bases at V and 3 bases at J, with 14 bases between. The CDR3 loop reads CASSPWDSVYEQYF. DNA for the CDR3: TGTGCCAGCAGCCCCTGGGACTCTGTCTACGAGCAGTACTTC.

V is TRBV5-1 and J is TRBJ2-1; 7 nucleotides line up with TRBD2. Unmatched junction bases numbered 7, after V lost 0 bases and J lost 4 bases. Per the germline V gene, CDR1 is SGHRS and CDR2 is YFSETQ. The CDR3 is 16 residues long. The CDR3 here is CASSLGEGGSYNEQFF. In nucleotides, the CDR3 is TGCGCCAGCAGCTTGGGAGAGGGCGGGAGTTACAATGAGCAGTTCTTC.

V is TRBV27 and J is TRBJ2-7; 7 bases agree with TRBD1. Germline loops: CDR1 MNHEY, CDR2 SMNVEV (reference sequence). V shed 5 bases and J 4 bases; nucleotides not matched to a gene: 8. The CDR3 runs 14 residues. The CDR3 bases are TGTGCCAGCAGTGTCGGGACAGATCTGTACGAGCAGTACTTC. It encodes CASSVGTDLYEQYF.

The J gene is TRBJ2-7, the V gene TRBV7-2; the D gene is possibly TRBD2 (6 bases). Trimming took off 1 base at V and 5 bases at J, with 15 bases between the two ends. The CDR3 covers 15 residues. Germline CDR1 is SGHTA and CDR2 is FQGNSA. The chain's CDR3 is CASSLGSGSGHEQYF. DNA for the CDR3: TGTGCCAGCAGCTTAGGGTCCGGGAGCGGGCACGAGCAGTACTTC.

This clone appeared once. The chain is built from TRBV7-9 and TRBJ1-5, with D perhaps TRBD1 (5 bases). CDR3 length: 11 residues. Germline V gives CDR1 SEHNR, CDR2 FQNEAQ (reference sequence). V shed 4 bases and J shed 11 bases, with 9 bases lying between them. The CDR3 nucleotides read TGTGCCAGCAGCTCAGGACATTCCCAGCATTTT. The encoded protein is CASSSGHSQHF.

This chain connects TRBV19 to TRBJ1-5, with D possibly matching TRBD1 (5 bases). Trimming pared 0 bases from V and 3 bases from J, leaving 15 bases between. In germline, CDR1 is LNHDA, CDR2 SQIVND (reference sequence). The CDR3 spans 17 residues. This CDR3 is CASSIEPGVEANQPQHF. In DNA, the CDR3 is TGTGCCAGTAGTATAGAACCGGGGGTTGAGGCCAATCAGCCCCAGCATTTT.

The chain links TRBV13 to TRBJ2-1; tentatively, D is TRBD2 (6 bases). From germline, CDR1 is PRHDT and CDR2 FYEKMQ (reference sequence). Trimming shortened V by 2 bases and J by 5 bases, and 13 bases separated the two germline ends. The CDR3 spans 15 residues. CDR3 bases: TGTGCCAGCAGCTTACGGCGGGGTCCACACAATGAGCAGTTCTTC. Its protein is CASSLRRGPHNEQFF.

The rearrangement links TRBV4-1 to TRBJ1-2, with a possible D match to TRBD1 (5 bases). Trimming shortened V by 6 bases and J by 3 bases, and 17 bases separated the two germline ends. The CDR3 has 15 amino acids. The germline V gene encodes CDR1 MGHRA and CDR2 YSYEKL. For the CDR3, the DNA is TGCGCCAGCAGTCCCGACAGCCCTTTCCACTATGGCTACACCTTC. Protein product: CASSPDSPFHYGYTF.